These 8 T cell receptor beta chains were sequenced from one sample in a study of regulatory T cells in long-lasting Graves disease. Stated time point: newly diagnosed GD, antithyroid drugs for less than 3 months. Making the TCR library involved RNA that had been extracted from PBMCs. Arm-PCR of CDR3 regions and iRepertoire HTBI primers were the basis on which TCR beta libraries were built. MiXCR, applied by TCRdb to the multiplex PCR reads, yields one record per CDR3 protein. The repertoire holds 300,000 to 400,000 distinct CDR3 sequences, with around 15% as singletons. This same sample was also taken into another study, of T cells in Graves' hyperthyroidism and ophthalmopathy.

Sequenced here: peripheral blood mononuclear cells (PBMCs), sampled at new diagnosis, from a patient treated with antithyroid drugs. Receptors originate from a man between 35 and 55 years old with Graves disease.

This clonotype was detected many times. V and J are TRBV4-1 and TRBJ1-3; no firm D call. The germline V and J ends were trimmed by 0 bases and 4 bases, with 10 bases remaining between them. The CDR3 is 15 residues long. The germline V gene has CDR1 MGHRA and CDR2 YSYEKL. The CDR3 loop reads CASSQDPPKGNTIYF. CDR3 bases: TGCGCCAGCAGCCAAGATCCCCCGAAAGGAAACACCATATATTTT.

This clonotype was recorded a few times. The rearrangement links TRBV6-1 to TRBJ1-2; no firm D call. Trimming shortened V by 5 bases and J by 0 bases, and 10 bases separated the two germline ends. Germline CDR1 MNHNS, CDR2 SASEGT. The CDR3 is 14 amino acids. The CDR3, as DNA: TGTGCCAGCAGTCCGACATACTCTAACTATGGCTACACCTTC. Translating it yields CASSPTYSNYGYTF.

This clonotype occurred many times. The chain uses TRBV18 and TRBJ2-1, with D perhaps matching TRBD1 (6 bases). This CDR3 spans 17 amino acids. Deletions cut 3 bases from V and 4 bases from J, with 19 bases between. The germline CDR1 and CDR2 sequences are KGHSH and LQKENI. CDR3 region: CASSPLRAQGPYNEQFF. In DNA, the CDR3 is TGTGCCAGCTCACCCCTCCGGGCACAGGGACCTTACAATGAGCAGTTCTTC.

This clonotype appeared many times. The CDR3 reads CASSSRAGYTF. CDR3 coding DNA: TGTGCCAGCAGTTCCAGGGCTGGCTACACCTTC. The V and J genes are TRBV12-3 or TRBV12-4 and TRBJ1-2; weak D call: TRBD1 (5 bases). V lost 4 bases and J 7 bases, leaving 7 bases between the germline ends. The CDR3 totals 11 residues.

This chain uses TRBV20-1 with TRBJ1-5, with 7 bases identical to TRBD1. This CDR3 is 14 amino acids long. Germline V gene lookup returns CDR1 DFQATT and CDR2 SNEGSKA (reference sequence). The J segment lost 4 bases and the V segment lost 6 bases, leaving 9 bases of the junction unmatched. The CDR3 DNA follows: TGCAGTGCCCCCCAACAGGGGTGGAATCAGCCCCAGCATTTT. It encodes CSAPQQGWNQPQHF.

This clonotype was seen a few times. The chain combines TRBV6-1 with TRBJ2-1; 10 nucleotides match TRBD2. Looked up from germline, CDR1 is MNHNS and CDR2 is SASEGT. This CDR3 is 15 amino acids long. Germline trimming cut 0 bases from V and 4 bases from J; bases unmatched to any gene: 0. The CDR3 region is CASSEASGGYNEQFF. Here the CDR3 DNA reads TGTGCCAGCAGTGAAGCTAGCGGGGGGTACAATGAGCAGTTCTTC.

J is TRBJ2-7 and V is TRBV7-8, with D tentatively TRBD2 (5 bases). This CDR3 has 14 residues. The V and J ends lost 5 bases and 6 bases respectively, with 17 bases between them. Germline CDR1 SGHVS, CDR2 FQNEAQ. CDR3 nucleotides: TGTGCCAGCAGCCAGGTAGGGCTAGGGAGCGAGCAGTACTTC. Encoded protein: CASSQVGLGSEQYF.

This clonotype was counted at least ten times. This sequence joins TRBV18 and TRBJ2-3; D not certain. Germline assignment: CDR1 KGHSH and CDR2 LQKENI. The CDR3 extends over 16 amino acids. V was trimmed by 2 bases and J by 1 base, leaving 13 bases between them. CDR3 nucleotide sequence: TGTGCCAGCTCACCAACGGCAACCCCCGGCACAGATACGCAGTATTTT. Residues: CASSPTATPGTDTQYF.